Below are 23 T cell receptor beta chains sequenced from a single sample in a study of shared clonotypes between healthy human individuals. Generated by immunoSEQ multiplex PCR, the TCRdb table keeps only in-frame clones and is missing some. The sample carries about 1.1 million clones, about four fifths recorded once. The material sequenced was memory CD4+ T cells from PBMCs. The subset here: CD45RA-negative fraction. The source is a man younger than 35 in good health. Some clones in this sample may be carry-over from other donors' samples.

This chain links TRBV2 with TRBJ1-2; tentatively, D is TRBD1 (6 bases). Per germline, CDR1 SNHLY and CDR2 FYNNEI. The CDR3 runs to 15 residues. The V gene lost 1 base and the J gene lost 2 bases, with 11 bases spanning the gap. The DNA for the CDR3 is TGTGCCAGCAGTGAAGTAAGGCAGGGGAACTATGGCTACACCTTC. Amino acid sequence: CASSEVRQGNYGYTF.

The CDR3 here is CASSLDRVGSTIYF. The DNA for the CDR3 is TGCGCCAGCAGCTTGGACAGGGTTGGGAGCACCATATATTTT. The chain employs TRBV5-1 and TRBJ1-3, with D perhaps TRBD1 (6 bases). Looked up from germline, CDR1 is SGHRS and CDR2 is YFSETQ. The CDR3 loop spans 14 amino acids. The V and J ends lost 0 bases and 9 bases respectively, with 13 bases between them.

This chain connects TRBV10-3 to TRBJ2-1; 8 bases align to TRBD2. CDR3 size: 14 residues. CDR1 and CDR2 from the germline V gene are ENHRY and SYGVKD. The junction had 10 bases not matched to a gene; V was cut back by 10 bases and J by 5 bases. As DNA, the CDR3 is TGTGCCACCAGAACTAGCGGCACGGACAATGAGCAGTTCTTC. Amino acids: CATRTSGTDNEQFF.

The count of this clone is one. The chain recombines TRBV5-3 with TRBJ2-2, with unresolved D. TRBV5-3 is an open reading frame whose function is uncertain. The V end lost 4 bases, the J end lost 0 bases, and 16 bases lay between the germline ends. The CDR3 loop spans 17 amino acids. As DNA, the CDR3 is TGTGCCAGAAGCAGCCGACCGCGAAACCCGAACACCGGGGAGCTGTTTTTT. This encodes CARSSRPRNPNTGELFF.

The chain has TRBV4-1 and TRBJ2-7, with TRBD1 matching over 9 bases. Trimming took 3 bases from V and 3 from J; bases not matched to a gene: 3. Looked up from germline, CDR1 is MGHRA and CDR2 is YSYEKL. The CDR3 totals 14 residues. For the CDR3, the DNA is TGCGCCAGCAGCCACCCGGACAGGGGCTACGAGCAGTACTTC. This translates into CASSHPDRGYEQYF.

The rearrangement joins TRBV7-8 to TRBJ1-3; D is possibly TRBD1 (6 bases). Germline V gene lookup returns CDR1 SGHVS and CDR2 FQNEAQ. The CDR3 is made up of 17 amino acids. Trimming shortened V by 3 bases and J by 3 bases, and 18 bases separated the two germline ends. Here the CDR3 DNA reads TGTGCCAGCAGCTTGCAAACAGGGATCTCTTATGGAAACACCATATATTTT. Encoded protein: CASSLQTGISYGNTIYF.

The chain is built from TRBV28 and TRBJ1-2; maybe TRBD1 (6 bases). The CDR3 is made up of 15 amino acids. Germline V gives CDR1 MDHEN, CDR2 SYDVKM. Trimming removed 2 bases from V and 4 bases from J, with 14 bases in between. Here the CDR3 DNA reads TGTGCCAGCAGTTTAGGGGGCACCCGGAGCTATGGCTACACCTTC. Amino acid sequence: CASSLGGTRSYGYTF.

The chain uses TRBV28 and TRBJ1-2; TRBD1 might be the D (5 bases). V lost 7 bases and J lost 1, with 10 bases in between. The CDR3 spans 13 residues. Per germline, CDR1 MDHEN and CDR2 SYDVKM. CDR3 loop: CASTGAFNYGYTF. The CDR3 region has the DNA TGTGCCAGCACTGGGGCTTTTAACTATGGCTACACCTTC.

The CDR3 DNA sequence: TGCGCCAGCAGCTTTTTTTCCTCAGGCACCGGGGAGCTGTTTTTT. The encoded protein is CASSFFSSGTGELFF. The gene calls are TRBV5-1 and TRBJ2-2; D is unclear. V lost 2 bases and J 4 bases, leaving 12 bases between the germline ends. The CDR3 has 15 residues. CDR1 is SGHRS, CDR2 YFSETQ, per germline.

This rearrangement joins TRBV19 to TRBJ2-3, with 10 bases aligning to TRBD2. CDR3 size: 14 residues. CDR1 is LNHDA and CDR2 is SQIVND in the germline V gene (reference sequence). Trimming cost V 6 bases and J 5 bases; bases outside gene matches: 5. The CDR3 region has the DNA TGTGCCAGTAGCCCCGGGACTAGCGTAGATACGCAGTATTTT. Translating gives CASSPGTSVDTQYF.

The chain is built from TRBV5-1 and TRBJ2-1; 13 positions agree with TRBD2. Germline lookup yields CDR1 SGHRS and CDR2 YFSETQ. CDR3 length: 16 amino acids. J gave up 6 bases and V 4 bases, and 7 bases lay outside the gene matches. CDR3: CASSAGLAGIANEQFF. The CDR3 coding sequence is TGCGCCAGCAGCGCGGGACTAGCGGGAATCGCCAATGAGCAGTTCTTC.

J is TRBJ2-1 and V is TRBV7-3, with D possibly TRBD2 on 6 matching bases. With 5 bases removed from V and 8 bases from J, the gap between germline ends came to 13 bases. The germline CDR1 and CDR2 sequences are SGHTA and FQGTGA. This CDR3 comprises 13 residues. The CDR3 DNA follows: TGTGCCAGCAGCCGCACGCGGGATGATGAGCAGTTCTTC. It specifies CASSRTRDDEQFF.

The V gene is TRBV2, the J gene TRBJ2-2; 10 nucleotides line up with TRBD1. Per the germline V gene, CDR1 is SNHLY and CDR2 is FYNNEI. There are 14 residues in the CDR3. J lost 7 bases, V lost 6 bases, and 5 bases had no gene match. The DNA for the CDR3 is TGTGCCAGCAGAGACAGGGGGCTGATCGGGGAGCTGTTTTTT. It encodes CASRDRGLIGELFF.

In its sample, this clone was seen many times. The rearrangement uses TRBV15 and TRBJ1-1; 12 bases agree with TRBD1. CDR3 length: 14 amino acids. Germline V gives CDR1 LNHNV, CDR2 YYDKDF (reference sequence). With 6 bases clipped from V and 6 bases from J, the junction kept 5 bases outside the gene matches. The chain's CDR3 is CATRGTGGDAEAFF. In nucleotides, the CDR3 is TGTGCCACCAGGGGGACAGGGGGCGACGCTGAAGCTTTCTTT.

The chain employs TRBV15 and TRBJ1-1; 11 positions agree with TRBD1. Losses at the gene ends were 4 bases for V and 6 bases for J; bases not matched to a gene: 7. The CDR3 has 15 amino acids. Germline V gene data show CDR1 as LNHNV and CDR2 as YYDKDF (reference sequence). The CDR3 region is CATSTFPGQGAEAFF. The CDR3 DNA reads TGTGCCACCAGCACCTTTCCGGGACAGGGGGCTGAAGCTTTCTTT.

V usage is TRBV6-1 and J usage is TRBJ2-7, with 10 bases that match TRBD2. Germline V gene lookup returns CDR1 MNHNS and CDR2 SASEGT. The CDR3 is 15 amino acids. V lost 7 bases to trimming and J lost 4 bases; unmatched junction nucleotides: 10. CDR3 sequence reads: CASKGVAGGLYEQYF. The CDR3 coding sequence is TGTGCCAGCAAGGGAGTAGCGGGAGGTCTGTACGAGCAGTACTTC.

This clone was recorded only once. J is TRBJ1-4 and V is TRBV5-1; 7 bases agree with TRBD1. Germline V CDR1 and CDR2: SGHRS, YFSETQ. The V and J ends lost 3 bases and 8 bases, in that order; junction bases with no gene match: 4. The length of the CDR3 is 13 residues. The CDR3, as DNA: TGCGCCAGCAGCTCTGGAGGGGGCGAAAAACTGTTTTTT. This translates into CASSSGGGEKLFF.

This chain connects TRBV28 to TRBJ2-7, with 8 positions matching TRBD2. The CDR3 length is 16 residues. The ends lost 8 bases at V and 6 bases at J; junction bases unmatched: 18. Germline CDR1 MDHEN, CDR2 SYDVKM. The chain's CDR3 is CASQQGLIAGSGEQYF. The CDR3 bases are TGTGCCAGCCAGCAGGGGTTGATAGCGGGGTCTGGCGAGCAGTACTTC.

This clone was counted ten times or more. The V call is TRBV29-1, the J call TRBJ2-5, with a tentative D call TRBD2 (7 bases). Looked up from germline, CDR1 is SQVTM and CDR2 is ANQGSEA. This CDR3 is 13 amino acids long. The V gene lost 7 bases and the J gene lost 5 bases, with 17 bases spanning the gap. The CDR3 DNA follows: TGCAGCGCAAATGGGGGGGCGCGGGAGACCCAGTACTTC. Protein product: CSANGGARETQYF.

To note about this clone: This sequence may be a read error, since a much larger clone differs from it by one base. The CDR3: CASSDANRYEQYF. CDR3 nucleotide sequence: TGTGCCAGCAGTGATGCAAATCGCTACGAGCAGTACTTC. V usage is TRBV6-1 and J usage is TRBJ2-7; D gene uncertain. The V end lost 3 bases, the J end lost 3 bases, and 9 bases lay between the germline ends. CDR1 is MNHNS and CDR2 is SASEGT in the germline V gene. The CDR3 is 13 residues long.

This chain links TRBV2 with TRBJ2-1; the D gene is possibly TRBD2 (7 bases). The germline V gene has CDR1 SNHLY and CDR2 FYNNEI. Trimming took 6 bases from V and 4 from J, leaving 16 bases between them. This CDR3 comprises 15 residues. The CDR3 DNA reads as TGTGCCAGCAGCGCAGCGGGACAAACATACAATGAGCAGTTCTTC. Residues: CASSAAGQTYNEQFF. Full variable domain (remainder filled in from reference TRBV2 and TRBJ2-1): EPEVTQTPSHQVTQMGQEVILRCVPISNHLYFYWYRQILGQKVEFLVSFYNNEISEKSEIFDDQFSVERPDGSNFTLKIRSTKLEDSAMYFCASSAAGQTYNEQFFGPGTRLTVL.

Here the CDR3 reads CATGQDFMPADTQYF. In DNA, the CDR3 is TGTGCCACCGGACAGGACTTTATGCCGGCAGATACGCAGTATTTT. This sequence joins TRBV15 and TRBJ2-3; TRBD1 matches 7 bases. CDR3 length equals 15 residues. After removal of 8 bases from V and 4 bases from J, the junction contained 12 bases not matched to a gene. Germline CDR1 LNHNV, CDR2 YYDKDF (reference sequence).

For this clone: The sample has other DNA sequences that encode this CDR3 too. The genes are TRBV7-3 and TRBJ2-3; D is ambiguous. The CDR3 runs to 14 residues. CDR1 is SGHTA and CDR2 is FQGTGA in the germline V gene. V was shortened by 2 bases and J by 1 base, with 7 bases between the two germline ends. CDR3 sequence: CASSLDGGTDTQYF. CDR3 DNA sequence: TGTGCCAGCAGCTTAGACGGAGGCACAGATACGCAGTATTTT.